The clone carrying this T cell receptor (beta chain) has only one observation. Profiled with immunoSEQ multiplex PCR; TCRdb holds only in-frame clones, not every one. This sample yields about 25,000 clones, of which roughly four fifths are seen a single time; about a quarter belongs to the top ten. These data are taken from a study of OX40 agonist ivuxolimab in advanced cancers. The CDR3 has 16 residues. The germline V gene encodes CDR1 SSHAT and CDR2 FNYEAQ (reference sequence). V was pared by 7 bases and J by 4 bases, with 10 bases of the junction left unmatched. The V and J genes are TRBV7-7 and TRBJ2-2; 9 bases fit TRBD2. Sequenced material: CD4+ or CD8+ T cells sorted from blood, taken in a trial of the OX40 agonist ivuxolimab. The sequence came from an adult with an advanced solid tumor such as melanoma, head and neck, liver or kidney cancer. The CDR3 loop reads CASTNSGGIVTGELFF. DNA for the CDR3: TGTGCCAGCACCAATAGCGGGGGAATTGTCACCGGGGAGCTGTTTTTT. Complete variable domain (other parts from reference TRBV7-7 and TRBJ2-2): GAGVSQSPRYKVTKRGQDVTLRCDPISSHATLYWYQQALGQGPEFLTYFNYEAQPDKSGLPSDRFSAERPEGSISTLTIQRTEQRDSAMYRCASTNSGGIVTGELFFGEGSRLTVL.